Listed here are 17 T cell receptor beta chains from one sample, sequenced in a study of cytomegalovirus exposure and HLA in healthy donors. The assay was immunoSEQ multiplex PCR, and TCRdb's table has in-frame clones only and misses some. The table lists 250,000 to 400,000 clones, 70% to 90% of them singletons. Input material: PBMCs. All receptors derive from a man under 40 in good health and CMV-seronegative.

The chain recombines TRBV19 with TRBJ1-6; no definite D call. Germline loops: CDR1 LNHDA, CDR2 SQIVND (reference sequence). V shed 0 bases and J shed 12 bases, with 9 bases lying between them. This CDR3 spans 13 amino acids. CDR3 bases: TGTGCCAGTAGTATAGATCTCGAGGTACCCCTCCACTTT. Protein: CASSIDLEVPLHF.

CDR3 nucleotides: TGTGCCAGCAGCCAACAGGGTAACGAGCAGTACTTC. Its translation: CASSQQGNEQYF. V and J are TRBV7-9 and TRBJ2-7; tentative D call: TRBD1 (6 bases). Between the trimmed V and J ends, which lost 5 bases and 5 bases, there was a span of 10 bases. Germline-derived CDR1 and CDR2 are SEHNR and FQNEAQ (reference sequence). This CDR3 region has 12 residues.

This clone has more than one count but fewer than ten. J is TRBJ1-3 and V is TRBV7-8; perhaps TRBD1 as D (5 bases). V shed 5 bases and J shed 3 bases, with 14 bases lying between them. The V gene's germline CDR1 is SGHVS and CDR2 FQNEAQ. CDR3 length: 15 residues. Here the CDR3 reads CASSPMGGGGNTIYF. CDR3 bases: TGTGCCAGCAGCCCGATGGGGGGTGGTGGAAACACCATATATTTT. The full variable domain, with the rest looked up from reference TRBV7-8 and TRBJ1-3, is GAGVSQSPRYKVAKRGQDVALRCDPISGHVSLFWYQQALGQGPEFLTYFQNEAQLDKSGLPSDRFFAERPEGSVSTLKIQRTQQEDSAVYLCASSPMGGGGNTIYFGEGSWLTVV.

The chain employs TRBV19 and TRBJ2-1, with 7 bases fitting TRBD2. CDR3 size: 12 residues. Germline CDR1 reads LNHDA; CDR2 reads SQIVND (reference sequence). With V trimmed by 5 bases and J by 6 bases, 1 base remained unmatched. Written as DNA, the CDR3 is TGTGCCAGTAGTCCGGGGGGCAATGAGCAGTTCTTC. It encodes CASSPGGNEQFF.

The chain links TRBV27 to TRBJ1-1; 10 positions match TRBD1. The CDR3 runs 17 residues. With V trimmed by 0 bases and J by 5 bases, 9 bases remained unmatched. Germline V CDR1 and CDR2: MNHEY, SMNVEV (reference sequence). CDR3 amino acids: CASSLSLGGTGVTEAFF. The CDR3 DNA is TGTGCCAGCAGTTTATCGTTAGGGGGGACAGGGGTAACTGAAGCTTTCTTT.

CDR3 DNA: TGTGCCAGCAGTGAATTACTCGATAATTCACCCCTCCACTTT. Translating it yields CASSELLDNSPLHF. The chain uses TRBV25-1 and TRBJ1-6; unclear D gene. This CDR3 is 14 amino acids long. From germline, CDR1 is MGHDK and CDR2 SYGVNS. V lost 1 base, J lost 5 bases, and 6 bases lay in between.

The V and J genes are TRBV18 and TRBJ2-1; D may be TRBD2 (5 bases). The V and J ends lost 2 bases and 2 bases respectively, with 13 bases between them. Germline CDR1 and CDR2: KGHSH and LQKENI. The CDR3 consists of 16 residues. CDR3 sequence reads: CASSPASHGTYNEQFF. The DNA for the CDR3 is TGTGCCAGCTCACCAGCTAGCCATGGCACCTACAATGAGCAGTTCTTC.

This chain connects TRBV5-1 to TRBJ1-1; 8 nucleotides match TRBD1. Germline-derived CDR1 and CDR2 are SGHRS and YFSETQ. The V gene end was trimmed by 2 bases and the J gene end by 1 base; junction bases not matched to a gene: 7. The CDR3 extends over 16 amino acids. Here the CDR3 reads CASSLPRTGRNTEAFF. CDR3 nucleotides: TGCGCCAGCAGCTTACCTCGGACAGGGAGGAACACTGAAGCTTTCTTT. Using reference TRBV5-1 and TRBJ1-1 for the parts outside the CDR3, the full variable domain is KAGVTQTPRYLIKTRGQQVTLSCSPISGHRSVSWYQQTPGQGLQFLFEYFSETQRNKGNFPGRFSGRQFSNSRSEMNVSTLELGDSALYLCASSLPRTGRNTEAFFGQGTRLTVV.

J is TRBJ1-6 and V is TRBV5-1; D gene ambiguous. V was cut by 5 bases and J by 9 bases, with 9 bases left in between. There are 12 residues in the CDR3. Germline-derived CDR1 and CDR2 are SGHRS and YFSETQ. In nucleotides, the CDR3 is TGCGCCAGCAGGGCTGGGAGTTCACCCCTCCACTTT. Its translation: CASRAGSSPLHF.

The rearrangement links TRBV15 to TRBJ2-3, with 8 bases that match TRBD2. Germline trimming cut 0 bases from V and 6 bases from J; bases unmatched to any gene: 11. CDR1 and CDR2 (germline): LNHNV, YYDKDF (reference sequence). The CDR3 consists of 17 residues. The CDR3 reads CATSRDRSGGFRDTQYF. The CDR3 DNA is TGTGCCACCAGCAGAGATAGGAGCGGGGGATTTAGGGATACGCAGTATTTT.

The chain recombines TRBV7-6 with TRBJ1-2; 8 bases are a match to TRBD1. This CDR3 region has 16 residues. V trimming: 3 bases; J trimming: 5 bases; junction bases outside the gene matches: 11. In germline, CDR1 is SGHVS, CDR2 FNYEAQ. CDR3 DNA sequence: TGTGCCAGCAGCTTGGAAGGACAGGGTTCAGTTTATGGCTACACCTTC. Its protein is CASSLEGQGSVYGYTF.

V is TRBV6-5 and J is TRBJ2-7; 7 bases are a match to TRBD1. This CDR3 contains 13 residues. Germline CDR1 and CDR2: MNHEY and SVGAGI. J gave up 3 bases and V 5 bases, and 4 bases lay outside the gene matches. The CDR3 DNA reads TGTGCCAGCAGTGAACGACAGGGCTACGAGCAGTACTTC. Residues: CASSERQGYEQYF.

The chain is built from TRBV18 and TRBJ2-7; 11 positions match TRBD1. The V gene's germline CDR1 is KGHSH and CDR2 LQKENI. The CDR3 contains 15 residues. The V gene end was trimmed by 3 bases and the J gene end by 0 bases; junction bases not matched to a gene: 1. The CDR3: CASSPGTGGSYEQYF. DNA for the CDR3: TGTGCCAGCTCACCTGGGACAGGGGGCTCCTACGAGCAGTACTTC.

The J gene is TRBJ2-2, the V gene TRBV11-2; possible D gene TRBD1, 6 bases. V lost 1 base, J lost 0 bases, and 12 bases lay in between. The CDR3 consists of 17 residues. Germline assignment: CDR1 SGHAT and CDR2 FQNNGV. CDR3 in amino acids: CASSLGTWDTNTGELFF. For the CDR3, the DNA is TGTGCCAGCAGCTTAGGTACATGGGACACGAACACCGGGGAGCTGTTTTTT.

The sample holds one count of this clone. This chain links TRBV21-1 with TRBJ2-5; TRBD2 is taken as the D call from the table, unchecked against the DNA. TRBV21-1 is described as a pseudogene. There are 19 residues in the CDR3. CDR3 in amino acids: CASSKEGASGGYMGETQYF. CDR3 nucleotide sequence: TGTGCCAGCAGCAAAGAAGGCGCTAGCGGGGGATATATGGGGGAGACCCAGTACTTC.

This sequence joins TRBV6-6 and TRBJ1-5; unclear D gene. The germline gives CDR1 MNHNY, CDR2 SVGAGI (reference sequence). Trimming cost V 0 bases and J 3 bases, with 12 bases left between them. The CDR3 has 16 residues. The CDR3: CASSYSELVSNQPQHF. Here the CDR3 DNA reads TGTGCCAGCAGTTACTCCGAGCTGGTATCCAATCAGCCCCAGCATTTT.

The rearrangement uses TRBV4-1 and TRBJ2-7; 10 bases match TRBD1. Germline V CDR1 and CDR2: MGHRA, YSYEKL. V trimming: 4 bases; J trimming: 3 bases; junction bases outside the gene matches: 3. The CDR3 is 14 residues long. The CDR3 sequence: CASSLGTGVYEQYF. The CDR3, as DNA: TGCGCCAGCAGCCTGGGGACAGGGGTCTACGAGCAGTACTTC.